The 11 T cell receptor beta chains listed next were all sequenced from one sample in a study of Ad26.COV2.S vaccination and SARS-CoV-2 variants. This sample's treatment: roughly 20 received Ad26.COV2.S at low or high dose, single or two shots; about five received placebo; per-sample allocation not given. Collection of samples fell on day 63 after the first vaccine or placebo injection. TCRdb's copy holds only in-frame clones and misses some; the assay was immunoSEQ multiplex PCR. The table includes around 300,000 clones, around 89% detected once. Sequencing was performed on peripheral blood, taken in a trial of Ad26.COV2.S vaccine versus placebo. The receptors stem from a person aged 18 to 59 who received the Ad26.COV2.S COVID-19 vaccine or a placebo.

The J gene is TRBJ2-1, the V gene TRBV2, with D tentatively TRBD2 (6 bases). The CDR3 spans 13 residues. Germline values: CDR1 SNHLY, CDR2 FYNNEI. Trimming took off 4 bases at V and 6 bases at J, with 10 bases between the two ends. In nucleotides, the CDR3 is TGTGCCAGCAGTGGAGTAGCGGTCAATGAGCAGTTCTTC. The encoded protein is CASSGVAVNEQFF.

The V and J genes are TRBV6-5 and TRBJ1-3, with 7 bases lining up with TRBD1. Germline CDR1 is MNHEY and CDR2 is SVGAGI. The CDR3 spans 14 residues. J was trimmed by 2 bases and V by 6 bases; bases with no gene match: 4. CDR3 protein: CASRTGNPGNTIYF. Written as DNA, the CDR3 is TGTGCCAGCAGGACAGGGAACCCTGGAAACACCATATATTTT.

This CDR3 is CASSVGGVSYEQYF. The DNA for the CDR3 is TGTGCCAGCAGCGTAGGCGGGGTATCCTACGAGCAGTACTTC. V and J are TRBV9 and TRBJ2-7, with TRBD2 as a possible D gene (6 bases). Trimming cost V 0 bases and J 1 base, with 8 bases left between them. Looked up from germline, CDR1 is SGDLS and CDR2 is YYNGEE. The CDR3 is made up of 14 amino acids.

The genes are TRBV5-1 and TRBJ1-2; TRBD1 might be the D (6 bases). The CDR3 has 13 amino acids. V gave up 3 bases and J gave up 7 bases, with 13 bases separating them. Germline loops: CDR1 SGHRS, CDR2 YFSETQ. The CDR3 coding sequence is TGCGCCAGCAGCTCCGGACAGAAGAGTGGCTACACCTTC. Encoded protein: CASSSGQKSGYTF.

The V call is TRBV28, the J call TRBJ1-1, with no clear D. Between the trimmed V and J ends, which lost 5 bases and 1 base, there was a span of 8 bases. Germline-derived CDR1 and CDR2 are MDHEN and SYDVKM. CDR3 length equals 13 residues. CDR3 nucleotide sequence: TGTGCCAGCAGTCTAGGCCCGAACACTGAAGCTTTCTTT. Translating it yields CASSLGPNTEAFF.

The CDR3 DNA is TGTGCCAGCAGCCTTAGGACAGCCAACACTGAAGCTTTCTTT. This translates into CASSLRTANTEAFF. This sequence joins TRBV3-1 (or the pseudogene TRBV3-2) and TRBJ1-1; a weak D match, TRBD1 (6 bases). Germline CDR1 LGHDT, CDR2 YNNKEL (reference sequence). The CDR3 totals 14 residues. The germline V and J ends were trimmed by 4 bases and 2 bases, with 11 bases remaining between them.

Only one count was recorded for this clone. The chain couples TRBV4-2 to TRBJ2-1; maybe TRBD2 (6 bases). V shed 0 bases and J shed 5 bases, with 11 bases lying between them. Germline lookup yields CDR1 LGHNA and CDR2 YNFKEQ. This CDR3 is built from 15 residues. The CDR3 loop reads CASSQESGQDNEQFF. In nucleotides, the CDR3 is TGTGCCAGCAGCCAAGAAAGCGGGCAAGACAATGAGCAGTTCTTC.

This clone was seen a single time. The gene calls are TRBV6-1 and TRBJ2-2, with TRBD1 identical over 7 bases. The CDR3 spans 16 residues. V was clipped by 4 bases and J by 2 bases; unmatched bases: 7. Germline V lookup: CDR1 MNHNS, CDR2 SASEGT. CDR3 sequence (DNA): TGTGCCAGCAGTGGGGGGACAGCCCTTAACACCGGGGAGCTGTTTTTT. This translates into CASSGGTALNTGELFF.

This rearrangement joins TRBV7-6 to TRBJ2-2; 8 positions match TRBD2. Germline V lookup: CDR1 SGHVS, CDR2 FNYEAQ. After removal of 5 bases from V and 2 bases from J, the junction contained 7 bases not matched to a gene. This CDR3 contains 16 residues. The CDR3 sequence is CASSPVGGANTGELFF. The CDR3 nucleotides read TGTGCCAGCAGCCCGGTCGGGGGGGCTAACACCGGGGAGCTGTTTTTT.

V and J are TRBV4-1 and TRBJ2-1; TRBD1 matches 7 bases. The CDR3 spans 14 residues. Germline values: CDR1 MGHRA, CDR2 YSYEKL. V shed 4 bases, J shed 8 bases, and the junction held 8 bases outside the gene matches. CDR3 amino acids: CASSPRQGQDEQFF. CDR3 DNA: TGCGCCAGCAGCCCGAGACAGGGACAAGATGAGCAGTTCTTC.

V usage is TRBV7-2 and J usage is TRBJ1-4, with 10 bases identical to TRBD1. This CDR3 region has 15 residues. The germline gives CDR1 SGHTA, CDR2 FQGNSA. Germline trimming cut 6 bases from V and 4 bases from J; bases unmatched to any gene: 5. CDR3 region: CASSNRDRGNEKLFF. The CDR3 region has the DNA TGTGCCAGCAGTAACCGGGACAGGGGTAATGAAAAACTGTTTTTT. The full variable domain, in which reference TRBV7-2 and TRBJ1-4 provide the parts outside the CDR3, is GAGVSQSPSNKVTEKGKDVELRCDPISGHTALYWYRQSLGQGLEFLIYFQGNSAPDKSGLPSDRFSAERTGGSVSTLTIQRTQQEDSAVYLCASSNRDRGNEKLFFGSGTQLSVL.